Below are 24 T cell receptor beta chains sequenced from a single sample in a study of Ad26.COV2.S vaccination and SARS-CoV-2 variants. Specified treatment: 19 received Ad26.COV2.S at low or high dose, single or two shots; a few received placebo; per-sample allocation not given. Collection of the samples took place on day 63 after the first injection of vaccine or placebo. Assay: immunoSEQ multiplex PCR; the TCRdb copy retains only in-frame clones and omits some. The sample carries around 300,000 clones, roughly 90% recorded once. The input for sequencing was peripheral blood, taken in a trial of Ad26.COV2.S vaccine versus placebo. The receptors come from a person between 18 and 65 years old who received the Ad26.COV2.S COVID-19 vaccine or a placebo.

This clone was seen just once. The genes are TRBV9 and TRBJ2-6; D might be TRBD1 (6 bases). Trimming left V 3 bases short and J 13 bases short, with 14 bases between. Germline lookup yields CDR1 SGDLS and CDR2 YYNGEE. CDR3 size: 13 residues. CDR3 loop: CASSASQGRVLTF. In DNA, the CDR3 is TGTGCCAGCAGCGCATCACAGGGTCGGGTCCTGACTTTC.

The rearrangement uses TRBV18 and TRBJ1-1; 8 nucleotides align to TRBD1. The CDR3 covers 14 residues. Germline V gives CDR1 KGHSH, CDR2 LQKENI. V trimming: 4 bases; J trimming: 2 bases; junction bases outside the gene matches: 3. CDR3 protein: CASSRQGPNTEAFF. The DNA for the CDR3 is TGTGCCAGCTCACGACAGGGGCCAAACACTGAAGCTTTCTTT.

The chain recombines TRBV4-1 with TRBJ1-4; D gene unclear. CDR3 length: 12 amino acids. V was cut by 5 bases and J by 13 bases, with 14 bases left in between. Germline CDR1 is MGHRA and CDR2 is YSYEKL. Written as DNA, the CDR3 is TGCGCCAGCAGCTTGGGGAGTTTGGGACTGTTTTTT. Protein product: CASSLGSLGLFF.

The gene calls are TRBV5-6 and TRBJ1-5, with D maybe TRBD1 (6 bases). The CDR3 has 14 amino acids. Trimming shortened V by 5 bases and J by 2 bases, and 11 bases separated the two germline ends. CDR1 is SGHDT, CDR2 YYEEEE, per germline. The CDR3 nucleotides read TGTGCCAGCAGTCAGACAGGCCGCAATCAGCCCCAGCATTTT. Translation: CASSQTGRNQPQHF.

V and J are TRBV5-1 and TRBJ2-3; no reliable D call. The V end was cut by 4 bases, the J end by 4 bases, with 13 bases between. The CDR3 consists of 14 residues. The germline gives CDR1 SGHRS, CDR2 YFSETQ. The DNA for the CDR3 is TGCGCCAGCAGCGGCTCTCTGCGCGCAGATACGCAGTATTTT. This sequence encodes CASSGSLRADTQYF.

The rearrangement uses TRBV7-9 and TRBJ1-2; 7 bases line up with TRBD1. Trimming removed 4 bases from V and 7 bases from J; junction bases left unmatched: 3. Germline CDR1 SEHNR, CDR2 FQNEAQ (reference sequence). The CDR3 is made up of 12 amino acids. CDR3 region: CASSSTGSGYTF. In DNA form, the CDR3 reads TGTGCCAGCAGCTCGACAGGGAGTGGCTACACCTTC.

This clone was detected a few times. J is TRBJ2-2 and V is TRBV10-3; possibly TRBD2 for D (5 bases). The CDR3 consists of 14 residues. Germline V lookup: CDR1 ENHRY, CDR2 SYGVKD. The V and J ends lost 4 bases and 4 bases respectively, with 10 bases between them. CDR3 region: CAISGLLSTGELFF. The CDR3 DNA reads TGTGCCATCAGTGGACTACTGTCCACCGGGGAGCTGTTTTTT.

Note on this clone: The junction departs from germline at one end; a sequencing error may be responsible. The rearrangement joins TRBV6-1 to TRBJ1-2; D remains unclear. Germline V gene lookup returns CDR1 MNHNS and CDR2 SASEGT. CDR3 size: 11 residues. The CDR3 bases are TGTGCCAGCAGTGATTACGGGCCCGTGAGCTTC. Translation gives CASSDYGPVSF.

The DNA for the CDR3 is TGCGCCAGCAGCCAAGATCGAGGACAGCACTATGGCTACACCTTC. This gives the protein CASSQDRGQHYGYTF. This chain links TRBV4-3 with TRBJ1-2, with D perhaps matching TRBD1 (6 bases). Germline assignment: CDR1 LGHNA and CDR2 YSLEER. The CDR3 totals 15 residues. The V end was cut by 0 bases, the J end by 3 bases, with 11 bases between.

This chain links TRBV7-2 with TRBJ1-1; 8 bases are shared with TRBD1. This CDR3 spans 17 amino acids. Germline CDR1 reads SGHTA; CDR2 reads FQGNSA. V dropped 6 bases and J dropped 1; count of bases not matched to a gene: 13. The CDR3 is CASRALPGQAQNTEAFF. CDR3 nucleotide sequence: TGTGCCAGCAGGGCACTCCCGGGACAGGCCCAGAACACTGAAGCTTTCTTT.

V usage is TRBV18 and J usage is TRBJ2-2; perhaps TRBD1 as D (6 bases). The V end was cut by 0 bases, the J end by 10 bases, with 12 bases between. Germline V gene data show CDR1 as KGHSH and CDR2 as LQKENI. CDR3 size: 14 residues. Here the CDR3 reads CASSPPWTVEELFF. CDR3 in DNA: TGTGCCAGCTCACCACCGTGGACAGTCGAGGAGCTGTTTTTT.

The chain has TRBV13 and TRBJ2-3, with 11 bases fitting TRBD2. Germline CDR1 reads PRHDT; CDR2 reads FYEKMQ (reference sequence). V shed 2 bases, J shed 4 bases, and the junction held 14 bases outside the gene matches. The CDR3 totals 19 residues. The CDR3: CASSLQTSGAIEIADTQYF. The DNA for the CDR3 is TGTGCCAGCAGCTTACAGACTAGCGGGGCGATCGAGATAGCAGATACGCAGTATTTT.

This chain links TRBV5-1 with TRBJ2-1; D perhaps matches TRBD2 (5 bases). The V and J ends lost 1 base and 7 bases respectively, with 18 bases between them. This CDR3 is built from 16 residues. Germline V lookup: CDR1 SGHRS, CDR2 YFSETQ. The DNA for the CDR3 is TGCGCCAGCAGCTTGATGTGGGGAGAGTATATGAATGAGCAGTTCTTC. Translated: CASSLMWGEYMNEQFF. Combining the CDR3 with reference TRBV5-1 and TRBJ2-1 gives the whole variable domain KAGVTQTPRYLIKTRGQQVTLSCSPISGHRSVSWYQQTPGQGLQFLFEYFSETQRNKGNFPGRFSGRQFSNSRSEMNVSTLELGDSALYLCASSLMWGEYMNEQFFGPGTRLTVL.

The chain has TRBV4-3 and TRBJ2-7; 12 bases are a match to TRBD2. V lost 0 bases and J lost 7; bases outside the gene matches: 4. Germline lookup yields CDR1 LGHNA and CDR2 YSLEER. The CDR3 is made up of 15 amino acids. The CDR3 reads CASSQELAGGDEQYF. The CDR3 region has the DNA TGCGCCAGCAGCCAAGAACTAGCGGGGGGCGATGAGCAGTACTTC.

The chain's CDR3 is CASSRGPGLALNTQYF. CDR3 sequence (DNA): TGCGCCAGCAGCCGCGGGCCGGGACTTGCTTTAAATACGCAGTATTTT. The chain links TRBV4-1 to TRBJ2-3; a possible D gene is TRBD2 (6 bases). Germline V gives CDR1 MGHRA, CDR2 YSYEKL. V was trimmed by 4 bases and J by 7 bases, leaving 21 bases between them. The CDR3 length is 16 residues.

A few counts support this clone. J is TRBJ2-7 and V is TRBV11-2; D uncertain. The germline CDR1 and CDR2 sequences are SGHAT and FQNNGV. The CDR3 runs to 14 residues. Trimming shortened V by 0 bases and J by 2 bases, and 8 bases separated the two germline ends. The CDR3 coding sequence is TGTGCCAGCAGCTTAGAGGCAGGTACCTACGAGCAGTACTTC. It translates to CASSLEAGTYEQYF.

The V and J genes are TRBV11-2 and TRBJ1-2, with 7 bases lining up with TRBD1. The V gene end was trimmed by 6 bases and the J gene end by 4 bases; junction bases not matched to a gene: 8. Germline lookup yields CDR1 SGHAT and CDR2 FQNNGV. This CDR3 is 14 amino acids long. The CDR3 region is CASRGDRDGYGYTF. In nucleotides, the CDR3 is TGTGCCAGCAGGGGAGACAGGGATGGCTATGGCTACACCTTC.

The chain recombines TRBV4-3 with TRBJ1-2; D ambiguous. Germline CDR1 and CDR2: LGHNA and YSLEER. V was pared by 0 bases and J by 7 bases, with 15 bases between. The CDR3 runs 15 residues. The CDR3 DNA is TGCGCCAGCAGCCAAGAAGGTTCAGTTAGGTTTGGCTACACCTTC. Amino acids: CASSQEGSVRFGYTF.

This sequence joins TRBV19 and TRBJ2-1; the match to TRBD2 covers 12 bases. The germline CDR1 and CDR2 sequences are LNHDA and SQIVND (reference sequence). Unmatched junction bases numbered 7, after V lost 4 bases and J lost 9 bases. CDR3 length equals 15 residues. CDR3 protein: CASSTRTSGEGEQFF. CDR3 bases: TGTGCCAGTAGTACGCGGACTAGCGGGGAAGGTGAGCAGTTCTTC.

The CDR3, as DNA: TGTGCCAGCAGTTACAGCGTAGGGGGCGCATCCGGGGAGCTGTTTTTT. Translating it yields CASSYSVGGASGELFF. This chain uses TRBV6-5 with TRBJ2-2; 7 nucleotides agree with TRBD1. J gave up 6 bases and V 2 bases, and 9 bases lay outside the gene matches. The CDR3 has 16 amino acids. CDR1 and CDR2 (germline): MNHEY, SVGAGI.

The V and J genes are TRBV12-5 and TRBJ1-5; 7 nucleotides match TRBD1. The germline CDR1 and CDR2 sequences are LGHNT and FRNRAP. V was pared by 1 base and J by 5 bases, with 11 bases of the junction left unmatched. The length of the CDR3 is 17 residues. CDR3: CASGLDTGTEGYQPQHF. CDR3 coding DNA: TGTGCTAGTGGTTTGGACACCGGGACAGAAGGGTATCAGCCCCAGCATTTT.

The genes are TRBV6-2 or TRBV6-3 and TRBJ2-5; D gene ambiguous. The V gene's germline CDR1 is MNHEY and CDR2 SVGEGT. CDR3 size: 12 residues. The V and J ends lost 5 bases and 5 bases respectively, with 9 bases between them. The CDR3 sequence is CASSALSETQYF. The CDR3 bases are TGTGCCAGCAGTGCCCTATCGGAGACCCAGTACTTC.

V and J are TRBV27 and TRBJ1-1; D gene ambiguous. V dropped 2 bases and J dropped 2 bases, with 6 bases sitting between them. Germline values: CDR1 MNHEY, CDR2 SMNVEV (reference sequence). The CDR3 has 13 residues. In nucleotides, the CDR3 is TGTGCCAGCAGTTTAGCCAGCAACACTGAAGCTTTCTTT. Encoded protein: CASSLASNTEAFF.

The gene calls are TRBV27 and TRBJ1-4, with TRBD1 as a possible D gene (5 bases). This CDR3 spans 16 amino acids. In germline, CDR1 is MNHEY, CDR2 SMNVEV (reference sequence). Deletions cut 3 bases from V and 7 bases from J, with 18 bases between. This CDR3 reads CASSFRTGRGGEKLFF. The CDR3 DNA sequence: TGTGCCAGCAGTTTCCGGACGGGCCGGGGCGGTGAAAAACTGTTTTTT.